This TCR beta chain is from a study of post-analysis software for immune sequencing data. As for the study in general: Relapsing-remitting, secondary progressive and progressive-relapsing multiple sclerosis were all included among the disease courses.

In regard to this clonotype: Its specificity is not known.

Study conclusions and caveats: Strong co-clustering by F measure linked samples that shared a preparation batch. Significantly lower normalized Chao1 diversity was found in patients with multiple sclerosis relative to controls.

Tagging with unique molecular identifiers was a feature of the TCR beta cDNA libraries. The yield from around 1 to 10 million T cells was about 500,000 cDNA molecules in total. Using its own MiXCR run on the PCR reads, TCRdb lists one record per CDR3 protein. The sample has roughly 800,000 distinct CDR3 sequences, roughly half seen once. The TCR was taken from a girl under 18 with multiple sclerosis. Sequences were obtained from blood.

This CDR3 is CASSLARGLYQETQYF. CDR3 DNA: TGTGCCAGCAGCTTAGCCCGCGGGCTCTACCAAGAGACCCAGTACTTC. The chain is built from TRBV7-2 and TRBJ2-5; D is possibly TRBD2 (5 bases). The CDR3 is 16 amino acids. From germline, CDR1 is SGHTA and CDR2 FQGNSA. Trimming took off 0 bases at V and 0 bases at J, with 11 bases between the two ends.